This T cell receptor beta chain was retrieved from a study of shared clonotypes between healthy human individuals. About this clone itself: Other DNA sequences from this sample encode an identical CDR3 as well.

In the naive CD8 group, cells lacked CD45RO and were positively selected for CCR7, so terminally differentiated effector memory CD45RA+ cells were left out. Genomic DNA of every subset was divided equally among multiple immunoSEQ plates. Data came from immunoSEQ multiplex PCR; TCRdb stores just in-frame clones and leaves some out. Of about 2 million clones in the sample, about 94% were seen once. The CDR3 extends over 16 amino acids. Germline loops: CDR1 MRHNA, CDR2 SNTAGT. Germline trimming cut 0 bases from V and 4 bases from J; bases unmatched to any gene: 0. The clonotype originates from a man aged 18 to 29 in good health. Input material: naive CD8+ T cells sorted from blood. The chain employs TRBV6-4 and TRBJ2-1; 13 bases are a match to TRBD2. In DNA, the CDR3 is TGTGCCAGCAGTGACTCGGGACTAGCGGGGTACAATGAGCAGTTCTTC. Translation: CASSDSGLAGYNEQFF.